One sample yielded the 25 T cell receptor beta chains listed below, sequenced in a study of T cell repertoires in cytomegalovirus infection. TCRdb fed the reads into MiXCR, producing one record per CDR3 protein. The profile shows hundreds of thousands of distinct CDR3 sequences, 20% to 30% of them singletons. Sequencing input: CD8+ T cells from PBMCs. Source of these receptors: a human donor in good health (CMV status not recorded). Some clones in this sample may be carry-over from other donors' samples.

The chain is built from TRBV29-1 and TRBJ2-5; 12 bases are a match to TRBD1. Germline values: CDR1 SQVTM, CDR2 ANQGSEA. The V and J ends lost 4 bases and 9 bases, in that order; junction bases with no gene match: 9. The CDR3 runs to 14 residues. The CDR3, as DNA: TGCAGCGTTGCCCCGGGACAGGGGGCGTGGGCCCAGTACTTC. Its protein product is CSVAPGQGAWAQYF. Full variable domain (rest looked up from reference TRBV29-1 and TRBJ2-5): SAVISQKPSRDICQRGTSLTIQCQVDSQVTMMFWYRQQPGQSLTLIATANQGSEATYESGFVIDKFPISRPNLTFSTLTVSNMSPEDSSIYLCSVAPGQGAWAQYFGPGTRLLVL.

In the case of this clonotype: Being one base from a much bigger clone, this may be a read error. The chain is built from TRBV7-4 and TRBJ1-2, with 9 nucleotides matching TRBD1. The germline CDR1 and CDR2 sequences are SGHVT and SQSDAQ. V lost 5 bases and J lost 2; bases outside the gene matches: 6. The CDR3 has 15 amino acids. The CDR3 protein is CASSVRTGVNYGYTF. Written as DNA, the CDR3 is TGTGCCAGCAGCGTCCGGACAGGGGTAAACTATGGCTACACCTTC.

This clonotype came up a few times. This chain connects TRBV7-6 to TRBJ2-7; 7 positions match TRBD2. The germline gives CDR1 SGHVS, CDR2 FNYEAQ. Trimming cost V 5 bases and J 7 bases; bases outside gene matches: 5. The CDR3 has 12 amino acids. Here the CDR3 reads CASSPREGEQYF. As DNA, the CDR3 is TGTGCCAGCAGCCCCAGGGAGGGGGAGCAGTACTTC.

This clonotype was observed many times. The V gene is TRBV7-6, the J gene TRBJ1-2; possible D gene TRBD1, 5 bases. Germline V lookup: CDR1 SGHVS, CDR2 FNYEAQ. This CDR3 region has 12 residues. V lost 5 bases and J lost 4, with 8 bases in between. The DNA of the CDR3 is TGTGCCAGCAGCACTGACAGCTATGGCTACACCTTC. It codes for CASSTDSYGYTF. Full variable domain (outside the CDR3, taken from reference TRBV7-6 and TRBJ1-2): GAGVSQSPRYKVTKRGQDVALRCDPISGHVSLYWYRQALGQGPEFLTYFNYEAQQDKSGLPNDRFSAERPEGSISTLTIQRTEQRDSAMYRCASSTDSYGYTFGSGTRLTVV.

This rearrangement joins TRBV20-1 to TRBJ1-2; TRBD1 aligns across 8 bases. The germline CDR1 and CDR2 sequences are DFQATT and SNEGSKA (reference sequence). Trimming took 0 bases from V and 3 from J; bases not matched to a gene: 12. CDR3 length: 17 residues. CDR3 sequence: CSARDSLDRAGDYGYTF. The CDR3 DNA is TGCAGTGCTAGAGATTCCCTGGACAGGGCAGGGGACTATGGCTACACCTTC.

The rearrangement joins TRBV28 to TRBJ2-1; D not certain. V lost 7 bases to trimming and J lost 5 bases, with 15 bases between them. This CDR3 has 14 amino acids. The germline CDR1 and CDR2 sequences are MDHEN and SYDVKM. CDR3 sequence: CASTLYPGHNEQFF. For the CDR3, the DNA is TGTGCCAGCACCCTCTACCCGGGTCACAATGAGCAGTTCTTC.

The chain uses TRBV7-1 and TRBJ2-3; tentatively, D is TRBD2 (6 bases). TRBV7-1 is classed as an ORF, of uncertain function. The CDR3 is 16 amino acids. Trimming stripped 5 bases from V and 1 base from J, with 16 bases between. CDR3: CASSPSGGWGTDTQYF. The CDR3 nucleotides are TGTGCCAGCAGCCCATCCGGGGGATGGGGCACAGATACGCAGTATTTT.

This clonotype was seen at least ten times. The chain couples TRBV4-2 to TRBJ2-1; 9 positions match TRBD2. In germline, CDR1 is LGHNA, CDR2 YNFKEQ. This CDR3 is 16 amino acids long. V gave up 0 bases and J gave up 4 bases; unmatched junction bases: 4. The CDR3 region is CASSQDRAGGYNEQFF. Here the CDR3 DNA reads TGTGCCAGCAGCCAAGATAGGGCGGGGGGGTACAATGAGCAGTTCTTC.

The V call is TRBV6-6, the J call TRBJ2-7, with TRBD1 matching over 9 bases. The ends lost 8 bases at V and 0 bases at J; junction bases unmatched: 8. Looked up from germline, CDR1 is MNHNY and CDR2 is SVGAGI (reference sequence). The CDR3 runs 15 residues. The DNA of the CDR3 is TGTGCCAGCCAGGCGACAGGGGGAAGCTCCTACGAGCAGTACGTC. Encoded protein: CASQATGGSSYEQYV.

The chain links TRBV29-1 to TRBJ1-5, with 9 bases fitting TRBD1. Trimming took 4 bases from V and 8 from J; bases not matched to a gene: 9. The germline V gene encodes CDR1 SQVTM and CDR2 ANQGSEA. The CDR3 spans 14 residues. The CDR3 DNA follows: TGCAGCGTTGTCGGGGACAGGGATGGTAAGCCCCAGCATTTT. Translating it yields CSVVGDRDGKPQHF. The whole variable domain, filled in from reference TRBV29-1 and TRBJ1-5, reads SAVISQKPSRDICQRGTSLTIQCQVDSQVTMMFWYRQQPGQSLTLIATANQGSEATYESGFVIDKFPISRPNLTFSTLTVSNMSPEDSSIYLCSVVGDRDGKPQHFGDGTRLSIL.

This clonotype has a handful of counts. V is TRBV29-1 and J is TRBJ2-1; 8 bases map to TRBD2. V gave up 0 bases and J gave up 1 base; unmatched junction bases: 17. CDR3 length: 20 amino acids. The germline V gene has CDR1 SQVTM and CDR2 ANQGSEA. Here the CDR3 reads CSVEDLQERGPSGSYNEQFF. CDR3 DNA sequence: TGCAGCGTTGAAGATCTGCAAGAGCGGGGGCCCTCAGGATCCTACAATGAGCAGTTCTTC.

V is TRBV6-6 and J is TRBJ1-1; D is ambiguous. CDR3 length: 16 amino acids. The V and J ends lost 0 bases and 4 bases respectively, with 15 bases between them. CDR1 MNHNY and CDR2 SVGAGI come from the germline V gene (reference sequence). The CDR3 sequence is CASSYSPRMKGTEAFF. Here the CDR3 DNA reads TGTGCCAGCAGTTACTCTCCCCGAATGAAAGGCACTGAAGCTTTCTTT.

This clonotype occurred a few times. The chain has TRBV28 and TRBJ2-3, with 7 bases that match TRBD2. The length of the CDR3 is 17 residues. In germline, CDR1 is MDHEN, CDR2 SYDVKM. V dropped 2 bases and J dropped 0; count of bases not matched to a gene: 8. The chain's CDR3 is CASSLGGRVTSTDTQYF. The CDR3 DNA follows: TGTGCCAGCAGTTTAGGGGGGAGGGTCACTAGCACAGATACGCAGTATTTT.

The genes are TRBV20-1 and TRBJ2-3; a possible D gene is TRBD1 (6 bases). The V gene's germline CDR1 is DFQATT and CDR2 SNEGSKA (reference sequence). Trimming left V 0 bases short and J 2 bases short, with 18 bases between. This CDR3 comprises 17 residues. The CDR3 is CSARDPGHPGLTDTQYF. In nucleotides, the CDR3 is TGCAGTGCTAGAGATCCGGGACACCCGGGGCTCACAGATACGCAGTATTTT.

The chain combines TRBV20-1 with TRBJ2-1; TRBD2 matches at 7 bases. Trimming at V came to 3 bases and at J to 6 bases, leaving 2 bases not matched to a gene. The CDR3 sequence is 12 residues long. Germline V CDR1 and CDR2: DFQATT, SNEGSKA (reference sequence). The DNA of the CDR3 is TGCAGTGCTAGTGGGACTACCAATGAGCAGTTCTTC. The encoded protein is CSASGTTNEQFF.

This clonotype was counted at least ten times. The chain uses TRBV7-9 and TRBJ2-3; 8 bases line up with TRBD2. Germline assignment: CDR1 SEHNR and CDR2 FQNEAQ (reference sequence). The CDR3 totals 15 residues. With 7 bases clipped from V and 2 bases from J, the junction kept 8 bases outside the gene matches. The CDR3 is CASTRRRGDTDTQYF. The CDR3 region has the DNA TGTGCCAGCACCAGGCGGCGGGGGGACACAGATACGCAGTATTTT.

This clonotype came up a few times. V gene TRBV6-6 combines with J gene TRBJ2-7; D possibly uses TRBD1 or TRBD2 (5 bases each). This CDR3 has 17 residues. V dropped 4 bases and J dropped 3 bases, with 22 bases sitting between them. Germline CDR1 is MNHNY and CDR2 is SVGAGI (reference sequence). This CDR3 is CASSLGALKSGNYEQYV. In nucleotides, the CDR3 is TGTGCCAGCAGTTTAGGGGCCCTCAAATCGGGGAACTACGAGCAGTACGTC.

Many counts were recorded for this clonotype. The chain recombines TRBV28 with TRBJ1-1, with 8 bases matching TRBD1. Germline assignment: CDR1 MDHEN and CDR2 SYDVKM. The CDR3 covers 18 residues. J gave up 6 bases and V 5 bases, and 20 bases lay outside the gene matches. Written as DNA, the CDR3 is TGTGCCAGCAGTCTTCGACAGGGGCCCCCCTCCCCTATCGCTGAAGCTTTCTTT. Its translation: CASSLRQGPPSPIAEAFF.

This clonotype was recorded a few times. The chain uses TRBV7-9 and TRBJ1-2, with D perhaps matching TRBD1 (5 bases). CDR1 and CDR2 (germline): SEHNR, FQNEAQ (reference sequence). This CDR3 contains 15 residues. Deletions cut 1 base from V and 3 bases from J, with 12 bases between. CDR3 DNA: TGTGCCAGCAGCTTAGATCCCAGGGATGACTATGGCTACACCTTC. Protein: CASSLDPRDDYGYTF.

This clonotype showed up just a few times. J is TRBJ1-3 and V is TRBV25-1; D unresolved. CDR3 length equals 12 residues. CDR1 is MGHDK and CDR2 is SYGVNS in the germline V gene. V lost 8 bases to trimming and J lost 2 bases, with 7 bases between them. The CDR3 region has the DNA TGTGCCAGCGATGGACCTGGAAACACCATATATTTT. Its protein is CASDGPGNTIYF. The full variable domain, rest sourced from reference TRBV25-1 and TRBJ1-3, is EADIYQTPRYLVIGTGKKITLECSQTMGHDKMYWYQQDPGMELHLIHYSYGVNSTEKGDLSSESTVSRIRTEHFPLTLESARPSHTSQYLCASDGPGNTIYFGEGSWLTVV.

This chain uses TRBV13 with TRBJ2-3; D remains ambiguous. Trimming removed 0 bases at V and 5 bases at J, with 9 bases between. The germline gives CDR1 PRHDT, CDR2 FYEKMQ (reference sequence). The CDR3 covers 14 residues. The DNA for the CDR3 is TGTGCCAGCAGCTTAGGGGCAGTAGGAGATACGCAGTATTTT. The encoded protein is CASSLGAVGDTQYF.

This chain's CDR3 is CASSSRLDREALYGYTF. In DNA form, the CDR3 reads TGTGCCAGCAGCTCCCGTCTCGACAGGGAAGCCTTATATGGCTACACCTTC. The rearrangement uses TRBV13 and TRBJ1-2, with 7 bases matching TRBD1. The CDR3 is 17 residues long. The trim removed 4 bases at V and 5 bases at J, leaving 16 bases unmatched. Germline V gene data show CDR1 as PRHDT and CDR2 as FYEKMQ (reference sequence). The whole variable domain, remainder taken from reference TRBV13 and TRBJ1-2, is AAGVIQSPRHLIKEKRETATLKCYPIPRHDTVYWYQQGPGQDPQFLISFYEKMQSDKGSIPDRFSAQQFSDYHSELNMSSLELGDSALYFCASSSRLDREALYGYTFGSGTRLTVV.

This clonotype appeared a few times. The chain carries TRBV20-1 and TRBJ2-3; D is unresolved. Germline V gene lookup returns CDR1 DFQATT and CDR2 SNEGSKA (reference sequence). V was shortened by 1 base and J by 6 bases, with 8 bases between the two germline ends. The CDR3 consists of 12 residues. The CDR3 nucleotides are TGCAGTGCTAGAGCTTATCCCGATACGCAGTATTTT. The encoded protein is CSARAYPDTQYF.

This clonotype showed up just a few times. The chain is built from TRBV2 and TRBJ2-4; 8 nucleotides agree with TRBD1. Germline V gene lookup returns CDR1 SNHLY and CDR2 FYNNEI. The junction had 8 bases not matched to a gene; V was cut back by 2 bases and J by 8 bases. The CDR3 loop spans 15 amino acids. The CDR3 loop is CASSEQTGVFHIQYF. The DNA for the CDR3 is TGTGCCAGCAGTGAACAGACAGGGGTATTTCACATTCAGTACTTC.

The sample holds many counts of this clonotype. The V gene is TRBV7-8, the J gene TRBJ1-5, with 8 bases that match TRBD1. This CDR3 is 15 amino acids long. Germline V lookup: CDR1 SGHVS, CDR2 FQNEAQ. V gave up 3 bases and J gave up 4 bases; unmatched junction bases: 5. The CDR3 DNA reads as TGTGCCAGCAGCTTGGGAACAGGGGGGAATCAGCCCCAGCATTTT. As protein: CASSLGTGGNQPQHF.